This T cell receptor (beta chain) came from a study of post-analysis software for immune sequencing data. Study observations and caveats: Controls' normalized Chao1 diversity significantly exceeded that of multiple sclerosis patients. Included in a set of five TRBV segments more frequent in patients than controls were TRBV5-6, TRBV5-1 and TRBV20-1.

As concerns this clonotype: The antigen is unknown.

In germline, CDR1 is DFQATT, CDR2 SNEGSKA (reference sequence). The CDR3 runs to 14 residues. Trimming cost V 3 bases and J 4 bases; bases outside gene matches: 7. Built from TCR beta cDNA, the libraries had unique molecular identifiers in them. TCRdb re-called the PCR reads through MiXCR, storing one row per CDR3 protein. This sample has approximately 460,000 distinct CDR3 sequences; 45% occur once, and the top ten carry around 10%. The clonotype was recovered from a girl between 5 and 17 years old with multiple sclerosis. V usage is TRBV20-1 and J usage is TRBJ2-7, with 9 bases lining up with TRBD2. Specimen: blood. The CDR3, as DNA: TGCAGTGCTAGCCCGGGACTAGCTTCATACGAGCAGTACTTC. This gives the protein CSASPGLASYEQYF.